This TCR beta chain originates from a study of blood T cell repertoires in COVID-19. Across the study: The samples span acute and convalescent COVID-19 from the United States, Italy and Spain. In each case, the material was cDNA or gDNA derived from T cells, B-cell-depleted T cells, or PBMCs.

CDR1 is SQVTM and CDR2 is ANQGSEA in the germline V gene. The CDR3 contains 13 residues. The ends lost 7 bases at V and 1 base at J; junction bases unmatched: 6. In the study's own analysis: Using reference gene primer amplification, nucleated cell counts were estimated. The table came from immunoSEQ multiplex PCR; TCRdb's copy has only in-frame clones and leaves some out. The V and J calls and the clone size are those of that table, but D and trimming were determined from the DNA. The sample includes around 260,000 clones, roughly nine tenths seen only once; the top ten take about 4%. The gene calls are TRBV29-1 and TRBJ1-1; 7 bases are shared with TRBD1. Sequenced sample: peripheral blood. This TCR was recovered from a man between 18 and 29 years old with active or convalescent COVID-19. CDR3 loop: CSAQGTANTEAFF. The CDR3 bases are TGCAGCGCCCAAGGGACAGCGAACACTGAAGCTTTCTTT.